This TCR beta chain was obtained from a study of blood T cell repertoires in COVID-19. The overall study: Both acute and convalescent COVID-19 samples were obtained from the United States, Italy and Spain. PBMCs, B-cell-depleted T cells, or T cells were the source of the cDNA or gDNA that made up the material.

CDR1 and CDR2 from the germline V gene are SNHLY and FYNNEI. Deletions cut 3 bases from V and 4 bases from J, with 16 bases between. The CDR3 is 16 residues long. Per the original methods: By means of reference gene primer amplification, nucleated cell counts were estimated. Produced via immunoSEQ multiplex PCR; TCRdb's table is partial and in-frame only. Clonal size and the V and J genes are those of that table, whereas D and trimming came from the DNA. The sample shows 90,000 to 130,000 clones, over 60% of them seen only once. The sequencing input was peripheral blood. This rearrangement joins TRBV2 to TRBJ1-3, with D hard to call. This clonotype was sampled from a woman of 80 years or more with active or convalescent COVID-19. The CDR3 is CASSERVGQAGNTIYF. As DNA, the CDR3 is TGTGCCAGCAGTGAGAGGGTGGGCCAGGCGGGAAACACCATATATTTT.